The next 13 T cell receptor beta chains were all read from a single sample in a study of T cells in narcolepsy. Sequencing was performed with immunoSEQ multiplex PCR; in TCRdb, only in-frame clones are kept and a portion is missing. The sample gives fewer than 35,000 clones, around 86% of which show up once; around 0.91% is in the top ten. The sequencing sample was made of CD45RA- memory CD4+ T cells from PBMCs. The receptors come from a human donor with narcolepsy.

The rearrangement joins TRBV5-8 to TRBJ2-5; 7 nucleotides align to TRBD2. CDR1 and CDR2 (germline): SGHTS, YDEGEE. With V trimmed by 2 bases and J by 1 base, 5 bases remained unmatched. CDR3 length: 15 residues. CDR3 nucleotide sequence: TGTGCCAGCAGCTTAGGGACTACACTCCAAGAGACCCAGTACTTC. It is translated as CASSLGTTLQETQYF.

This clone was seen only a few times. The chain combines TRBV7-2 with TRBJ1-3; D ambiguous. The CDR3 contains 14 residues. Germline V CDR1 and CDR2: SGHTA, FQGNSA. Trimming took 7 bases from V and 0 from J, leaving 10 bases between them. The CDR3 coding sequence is TGTGCCAGCACCTCTGGCCGCTCTGGAAACACCATATATTTT. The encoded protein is CASTSGRSGNTIYF.

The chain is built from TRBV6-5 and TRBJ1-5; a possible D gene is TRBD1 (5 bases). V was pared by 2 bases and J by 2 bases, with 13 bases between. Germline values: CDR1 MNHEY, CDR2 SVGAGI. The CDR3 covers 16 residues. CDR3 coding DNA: TGTGCCAGCAGTTACGGGGCGGCGGCGGGCAATCAGCCCCAGCATTTT. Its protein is CASSYGAAAGNQPQHF.

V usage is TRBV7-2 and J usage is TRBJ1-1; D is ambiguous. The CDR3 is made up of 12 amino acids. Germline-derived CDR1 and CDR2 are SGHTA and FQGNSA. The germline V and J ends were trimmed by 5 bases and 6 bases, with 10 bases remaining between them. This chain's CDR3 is CASSLDFAEAFF. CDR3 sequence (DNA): TGTGCCAGCAGCCTCGATTTCGCTGAAGCTTTCTTT.

The CDR3, as DNA: TGTGCCAGCTCTGGGAACACTGAAGCTTTCTTT. It yields the protein CASSGNTEAFF. V usage is TRBV7-2 and J usage is TRBJ1-1; D uncertain. V lost 8 bases and J 1 base, leaving 5 bases between the germline ends. Germline V CDR1 and CDR2: SGHTA, FQGNSA. The CDR3 is 11 residues long. Together with reference TRBV7-2 and TRBJ1-1, the CDR3 gives the full variable domain: GAGVSQSPSNKVTEKGKDVELRCDPISGHTALYWYRQSLGQGLEFLIYFQGNSAPDKSGLPSDRFSAERTGGSVSTLTIQRTQQEDSAVYLCASSGNTEAFFGQGTRLTVV.

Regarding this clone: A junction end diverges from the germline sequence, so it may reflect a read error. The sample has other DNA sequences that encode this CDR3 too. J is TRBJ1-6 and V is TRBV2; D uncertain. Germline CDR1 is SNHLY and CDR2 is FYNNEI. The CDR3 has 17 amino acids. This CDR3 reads CASSELTPGGFNSPLHF. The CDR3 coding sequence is TGCGCCAGCAGTGAATTGACCCCGGGAGGATTTAATTCACCCCTCCACTTT. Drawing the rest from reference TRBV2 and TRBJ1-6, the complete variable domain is EPEVTQTPSHQVTQMGQEVILRCVPISNHLYFYWYRQILGQKVEFLVSFYNNEISEKSEIFDDQFSVERPDGSNFTLKIRSTKLEDSAMYFCASSELTPGGFNSPLHFGNGTRLTVT.

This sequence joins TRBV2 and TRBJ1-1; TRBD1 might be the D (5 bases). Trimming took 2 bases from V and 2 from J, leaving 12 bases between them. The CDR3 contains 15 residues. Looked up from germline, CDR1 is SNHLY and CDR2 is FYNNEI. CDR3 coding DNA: TGTGCCAGCAGTGAACGCAGGGACCTCAACACTGAAGCTTTCTTT. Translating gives CASSERRDLNTEAFF.

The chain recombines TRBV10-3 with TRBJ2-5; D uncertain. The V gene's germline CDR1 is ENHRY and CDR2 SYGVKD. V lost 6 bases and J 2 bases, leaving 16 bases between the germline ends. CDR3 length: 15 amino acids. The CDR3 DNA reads TGTGCCATCAGCCCCGGGCCGACGGCTCAAGAGACCCAGTACTTC. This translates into CAISPGPTAQETQYF.

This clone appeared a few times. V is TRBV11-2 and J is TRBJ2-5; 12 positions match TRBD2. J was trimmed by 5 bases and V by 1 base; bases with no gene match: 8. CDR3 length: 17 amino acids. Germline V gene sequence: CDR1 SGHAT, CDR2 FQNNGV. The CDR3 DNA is TGTGCCAGCAGCTTAGGGGCTAGCGGGGGGGCTTATGAGACCCAGTACTTC. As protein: CASSLGASGGAYETQYF. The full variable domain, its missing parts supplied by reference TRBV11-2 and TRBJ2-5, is EAGVAQSPRYKIIEKRQSVAFWCNPISGHATLYWYQQILGQGPKLLIQFQNNGVVDDSQLPKDRFSAERLKGVDSTLKIQPAKLEDSAVYLCASSLGASGGAYETQYFGPGTRLLVL.

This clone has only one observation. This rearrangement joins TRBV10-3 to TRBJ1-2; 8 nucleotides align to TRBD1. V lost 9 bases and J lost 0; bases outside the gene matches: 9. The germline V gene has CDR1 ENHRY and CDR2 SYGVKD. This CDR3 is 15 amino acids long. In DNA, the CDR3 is TGTGCCATTTCTACCGGGACAGGCTCTAACTATGGCTACACCTTC. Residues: CAISTGTGSNYGYTF.

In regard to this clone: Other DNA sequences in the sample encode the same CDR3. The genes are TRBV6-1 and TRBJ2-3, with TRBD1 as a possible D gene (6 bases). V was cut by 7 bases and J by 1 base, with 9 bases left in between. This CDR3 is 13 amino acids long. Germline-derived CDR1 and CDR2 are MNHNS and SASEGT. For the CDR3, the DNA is TGTGCCAGCAAGGCAGGGGGCACAGATACGCAGTATTTT. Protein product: CASKAGGTDTQYF.

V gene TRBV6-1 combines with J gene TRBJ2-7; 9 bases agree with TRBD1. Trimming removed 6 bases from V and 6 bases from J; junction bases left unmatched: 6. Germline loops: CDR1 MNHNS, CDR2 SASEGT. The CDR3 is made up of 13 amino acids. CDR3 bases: TGTGCCAGCAGACGGGACAGGGTCTCCGAGCAGTACTTC. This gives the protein CASRRDRVSEQYF.

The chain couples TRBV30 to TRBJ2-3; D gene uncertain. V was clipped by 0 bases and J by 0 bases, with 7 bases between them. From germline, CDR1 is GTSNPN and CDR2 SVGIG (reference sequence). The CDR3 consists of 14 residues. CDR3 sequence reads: CAWSVGQSTDTQYF. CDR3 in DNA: TGTGCCTGGAGTGTAGGGCAGAGCACAGATACGCAGTATTTT.